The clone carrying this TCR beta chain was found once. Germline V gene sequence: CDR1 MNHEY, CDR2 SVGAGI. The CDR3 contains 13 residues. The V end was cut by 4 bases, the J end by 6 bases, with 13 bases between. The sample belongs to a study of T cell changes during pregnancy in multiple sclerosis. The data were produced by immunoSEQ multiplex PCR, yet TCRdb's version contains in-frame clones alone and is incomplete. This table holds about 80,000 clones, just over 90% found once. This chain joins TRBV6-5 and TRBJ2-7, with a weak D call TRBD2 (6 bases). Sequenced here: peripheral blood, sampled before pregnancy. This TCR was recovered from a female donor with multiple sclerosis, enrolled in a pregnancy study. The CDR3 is CASSSHEAGEQYF. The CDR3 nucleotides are TGTGCCAGCAGTTCCCACGAAGCGGGCGAGCAGTACTTC.